Described below is a single TCR beta chain sequence and its context. Its antigen remains unknown. This sample is drawn from a study of graft-versus-host responses after intestinal transplantation. Study-wide points: Early after transplant, HvG declines were associated with peak levels of circulating GvH clones.

Generated by immunoSEQ multiplex PCR, the TCRdb table keeps only in-frame clones and is missing some. Of approximately 88,000 clones listed, 75% to 90% are singletons. Trimming cost V 6 bases and J 2 bases, with 17 bases left between them. The CDR3 spans 16 residues. Germline assignment: CDR1 SNHLY and CDR2 FYNNEI. The J gene is TRBJ1-5, the V gene TRBV2; no clear D. The material was unstimulated CD4+ T cells sorted from spleen or lymph node cells, obtained before intestinal transplant. The receptor was derived from a human donor who received an intestinal transplant. The CDR3, as DNA: TGTGCCAGCAGCAAACTAGGGTCGAGGGGCAATCAGCCCCAGCATTTT. It translates to CASSKLGSRGNQPQHF.